This record concerns one T cell receptor beta chain sequence. The data were obtained in a study of shared clonotypes between healthy human individuals. The table came from immunoSEQ multiplex PCR; TCRdb's copy has only in-frame clones and leaves some out. The sample lists 2 million to 2.5 million clones, just under 95% occurring once. Germline CDR1 SGHVS, CDR2 FQNEAQ. Trimming removed 3 bases from V and 11 bases from J; junction bases left unmatched: 17. This CDR3 spans 17 amino acids. Sequences were obtained from naive CD4+ T cells from PBMCs. The sample's subset: CD45RA+ positively selected. This sequence was found in a man younger than 35 in good health. Some clones in this sample may be carry-over from other donors' samples. The chain has TRBV7-8 and TRBJ2-3; 10 positions match TRBD2. The CDR3 DNA sequence: TGTGCCAGCAGCTTCCAGCCCGGGGTGGCTAGCGGGAGCCGGCAGTATTTT. Its translation: CASSFQPGVASGSRQYF.